This T cell receptor (beta chain) was obtained from a study of blood T cell repertoires in COVID-19. Whole-study context: There were acute and convalescent COVID-19 samples, and they came from the United States, Italy and Spain. The analysed material was cDNA or gDNA that came from T cells, B-cell-depleted T cells, or PBMCs.

CDR3 size: 16 residues. Germline-derived CDR1 and CDR2 are DFQATT and SNEGSKA (reference sequence). Trimming removed 3 bases from V and 5 bases from J; junction bases left unmatched: 8. Sequencing was performed with immunoSEQ multiplex PCR; in TCRdb, only in-frame clones are kept and a portion is missing. The data show 150,000 to 200,000 clones, about 86% seen once. A few counts support this clone. The Seattle site enrolled patients during active infection and followed them longitudinally. The V gene is TRBV20-1, the J gene TRBJ1-6; 9 nucleotides line up with TRBD1. Sequenced: peripheral blood. This TCR derives from a woman aged 70-85 years with COVID-19, enrolled during active disease. The CDR3 DNA sequence: TGCAGTGCTAGTCGCCGACAGGGGGGTAATAATTCACCCCTCCACTTT. Amino acids: CSASRRQGGNNSPLHF.